This T cell receptor (beta chain) was found in a study of molecular identifiers for immune sequencing clone quantification. Trimming took 3 bases from V and 3 from J, leaving 9 bases between them. Germline V gene lookup returns CDR1 LGHNA and CDR2 YSLEER. The CDR3 is 13 residues long. TCRdb itself ran the PCR reads through MiXCR, one entry per CDR3 protein. The sample carries about 640,000 distinct CDR3 sequences, less than 20% recorded once. This clonotype was recorded at least ten times. Using a CD8+CD4-CCR7+CD45RA+ phenotype, naive CD8 T cells were sorted. Source material: naive CD8+ T cells from blood, with Jurkat cell RNA spiked in. Stated subset: FACS-sorted CD8+CD4-CCR7+CD45RA+ naive T cells. This clonotype was sampled from a human donor in good health. Some libraries in this study had Jurkat cell RNA spiked in. The gene calls are TRBV4-3 and TRBJ2-7; weak D call: TRBD1 (5 bases). In DNA, the CDR3 is TGCGCCAGCAGCCAGGACAATGGCTACGAGCAGTACTTC. It is translated as CASSQDNGYEQYF.